A selection of T cell receptor beta chains follows, all from one sample in a study of blood T cell repertoires in COVID-19. TCRdb's table, derived via immunoSEQ multiplex PCR, lists solely in-frame clones and lacks some. The sample carries approximately 300,000 clones, about 92% recorded once. Sequencing input: PBMCs or T cells enriched from blood (not recorded which). The receptors were sampled from a woman in her twenties or thirties who had recovered from COVID-19. The CDR3 runs from the conserved cysteine through the conserved F or W. The D gene is left open where the match is weak.

v_call	d_call	j_call	cdr3_aa
TRBV11-3	TRBD2	TRBJ2-1	CASTRGALNEQFF
TRBV7-2	TRBD2	TRBJ2-1	CASSSRTSAYNEQFF
TRBV5-1	-	TRBJ1-1	CASSLRTDTEAFF
TRBV6-2/TRBV6-3	TRBD2	TRBJ2-1	CASSHSGKRSSGEQFF
TRBV5-1	TRBD1	TRBJ1-5	CASSTGTANQPQHF
TRBV3-1/TRBV3-2	TRBD1	TRBJ1-3	CASSPGQGGNTIYF
TRBV19	TRBD2	TRBJ2-7	CASSMGGVNEQYF
TRBV28	TRBD2	TRBJ2-5	CATSTAAGLQETQYF
TRBV27	-	TRBJ1-1	CASSTDRMNTEAFF
TRBV2	TRBD1	TRBJ2-1	CASSSDRLISYNEQFF
TRBV7-9	TRBD1	TRBJ2-3	CASSLDGTDTDTQYF
TRBV28	-	TRBJ1-5	CASRPADSQPQHF
TRBV4-1	TRBD1	TRBJ1-1	CASRPPGTGRTEAFF
TRBV28	-	TRBJ1-4	CASSFTTNEKLFF
TRBV18	TRBD1	TRBJ1-5	CASSLSDRGSNQPQHF
TRBV11-2	-	TRBJ1-6	CASSLPQGSTNSPLHF
TRBV28	-	TRBJ1-4	CASSPSPGRTNEKLFF
TRBV19	-	TRBJ2-1	CASSQLGSRDEQFF
TRBV5-1	-	TRBJ2-5	CASSLGIYRVGEETQYF
TRBV20-1	TRBD1	TRBJ1-2	CSASPSGGRGGYTF
TRBV28	TRBD2	TRBJ2-1	CASIATSGNVYEQFF
TRBV10-3	TRBD1	TRBJ2-3	CATGTGTGLGTDTQYF
TRBV27	TRBD2	TRBJ2-1	CASSLSSGGYNEQFF
TRBV28	TRBD1	TRBJ2-7	CASISGQVSNEQYF
TRBV4-1	-	TRBJ1-2	CASSQGAGIALGYTF
TRBV27	TRBD2	TRBJ2-3	CASSLGGVATQYF